Presented here are 6 T cell receptor beta chains from one specimen sequenced in a study of shared clonotypes between healthy human individuals. The repertoire was sequenced with immunoSEQ multiplex PCR; TCRdb's copy has only in-frame clones and lacks some. The data contain some 1,900,000 clones, 85% to 95% of them singletons. Terminally differentiated effector memory CD45RA+ cells were excluded from the naive CD8 cells, which were CD45RO-negative and positively selected for CCR7. The sample comprised naive CD8+ T cells sorted from blood. The receptors originated from a man in his late teens or twenties in good health.

The V and J genes are TRBV4-1 and TRBJ2-7; 10 bases map to TRBD2. CDR3 length equals 16 residues. Unmatched junction bases numbered 6, after V lost 2 bases and J lost 2 bases. Germline CDR1 reads MGHRA; CDR2 reads YSYEKL. The CDR3 is CASSQRTSGNTYEQYF. DNA of the CDR3: TGCGCCAGCAGCCAACGGACTAGCGGCAACACCTACGAGCAGTACTTC.

This chain links TRBV4-1 with TRBJ2-1, with a tentative D call TRBD2 (6 bases). Per the germline V gene, CDR1 is MGHRA and CDR2 is YSYEKL. Deletions cut 2 bases from V and 0 bases from J, with 11 bases between. CDR3 length: 16 residues. The CDR3 loop reads CASSQIAGSSYNEQFF. In nucleotides, the CDR3 is TGCGCCAGCAGCCAAATCGCGGGAAGCTCCTACAATGAGCAGTTCTTC.

The rearrangement uses TRBV27 and TRBJ2-7; the D gene is possibly TRBD1 (5 bases). Deletions cut 5 bases from V and 4 bases from J, with 21 bases between. This CDR3 contains 16 residues. Germline values: CDR1 MNHEY, CDR2 SMNVEV (reference sequence). CDR3 protein: CASSPSTGVLRYEQYF. Written as DNA, the CDR3 is TGTGCCAGCAGTCCATCAACAGGCGTCCTAAGGTACGAGCAGTACTTC.

The J gene is TRBJ2-7, the V gene TRBV19; D is perhaps TRBD1 (6 bases). Between the trimmed V and J ends, which lost 10 bases and 0 bases, there was a span of 22 bases. The length of the CDR3 is 16 residues. The germline V gene has CDR1 LNHDA and CDR2 SQIVND (reference sequence). The CDR3 protein is CAIQEVSGQSSYEQYF. For the CDR3, the DNA is TGTGCCATCCAAGAGGTGAGTGGACAGAGCTCCTACGAGCAGTACTTC.

The chain has TRBV5-5 and TRBJ1-2, with TRBD1 as a possible D gene (6 bases). The V gene's germline CDR1 is SGHKS and CDR2 YYEKEE (reference sequence). The CDR3 covers 15 residues. V was clipped by 2 bases and J by 4 bases, with 15 bases between them. The CDR3 protein is CASSLATGTIYGYTF. DNA for the CDR3: TGTGCCAGCAGCTTAGCGACCGGGACAATCTATGGCTACACCTTC.

Turning to this clone: This sample includes further DNA sequences coding for the same CDR3. The rearrangement joins TRBV10-3 to TRBJ2-5; 7 nucleotides match TRBD1. Germline loops: CDR1 ENHRY, CDR2 SYGVKD. V was clipped by 6 bases and J by 1 base; unmatched bases: 2. The CDR3 has 13 residues. The DNA for the CDR3 is TGTGCCATCAGGAGGGACAGCCAAGAGACCCAGTACTTC. Its translation is CAIRRDSQETQYF.